The following is a TCR beta chain sequence with its context. Its antigen is still unknown. This sample is drawn from a study of molecular identifiers for immune sequencing clone quantification. Notes on the study in general: A shared barcode on identical TCR molecules could lead to underestimated sizes for highly expanded clones. Under 1% of molecules in naive cells, but over 99% of effector molecules, belonged to clones above 20 RNA copies.

CDR1 and CDR2 (germline): MNHEY, SVGAGI. Trimming took 5 bases from V and 6 from J, leaving 17 bases between them. CDR3 length: 14 amino acids. TCRdb reprocessed the PCR reads via MiXCR and lists one record per CDR3 protein. The sample lists hundreds of thousands of distinct CDR3 sequences, approximately 24% occurring once. The receptor comes from a human donor in good health. Some libraries in this study had Jurkat cell RNA spiked in. The genes are TRBV6-5 and TRBJ2-7; weak D call: TRBD1 (6 bases). The material sequenced was naive CD8+ T cells from blood, with Jurkat cell RNA spiked in. Stated subset: FACS-sorted CD8+CD4-CCR7+CD45RA+ naive T cells. This CDR3 is CASSNRDTPREQYF. The DNA for the CDR3 is TGTGCCAGCAGTAACCGGGACACCCCCCGCGAGCAGTACTTC.